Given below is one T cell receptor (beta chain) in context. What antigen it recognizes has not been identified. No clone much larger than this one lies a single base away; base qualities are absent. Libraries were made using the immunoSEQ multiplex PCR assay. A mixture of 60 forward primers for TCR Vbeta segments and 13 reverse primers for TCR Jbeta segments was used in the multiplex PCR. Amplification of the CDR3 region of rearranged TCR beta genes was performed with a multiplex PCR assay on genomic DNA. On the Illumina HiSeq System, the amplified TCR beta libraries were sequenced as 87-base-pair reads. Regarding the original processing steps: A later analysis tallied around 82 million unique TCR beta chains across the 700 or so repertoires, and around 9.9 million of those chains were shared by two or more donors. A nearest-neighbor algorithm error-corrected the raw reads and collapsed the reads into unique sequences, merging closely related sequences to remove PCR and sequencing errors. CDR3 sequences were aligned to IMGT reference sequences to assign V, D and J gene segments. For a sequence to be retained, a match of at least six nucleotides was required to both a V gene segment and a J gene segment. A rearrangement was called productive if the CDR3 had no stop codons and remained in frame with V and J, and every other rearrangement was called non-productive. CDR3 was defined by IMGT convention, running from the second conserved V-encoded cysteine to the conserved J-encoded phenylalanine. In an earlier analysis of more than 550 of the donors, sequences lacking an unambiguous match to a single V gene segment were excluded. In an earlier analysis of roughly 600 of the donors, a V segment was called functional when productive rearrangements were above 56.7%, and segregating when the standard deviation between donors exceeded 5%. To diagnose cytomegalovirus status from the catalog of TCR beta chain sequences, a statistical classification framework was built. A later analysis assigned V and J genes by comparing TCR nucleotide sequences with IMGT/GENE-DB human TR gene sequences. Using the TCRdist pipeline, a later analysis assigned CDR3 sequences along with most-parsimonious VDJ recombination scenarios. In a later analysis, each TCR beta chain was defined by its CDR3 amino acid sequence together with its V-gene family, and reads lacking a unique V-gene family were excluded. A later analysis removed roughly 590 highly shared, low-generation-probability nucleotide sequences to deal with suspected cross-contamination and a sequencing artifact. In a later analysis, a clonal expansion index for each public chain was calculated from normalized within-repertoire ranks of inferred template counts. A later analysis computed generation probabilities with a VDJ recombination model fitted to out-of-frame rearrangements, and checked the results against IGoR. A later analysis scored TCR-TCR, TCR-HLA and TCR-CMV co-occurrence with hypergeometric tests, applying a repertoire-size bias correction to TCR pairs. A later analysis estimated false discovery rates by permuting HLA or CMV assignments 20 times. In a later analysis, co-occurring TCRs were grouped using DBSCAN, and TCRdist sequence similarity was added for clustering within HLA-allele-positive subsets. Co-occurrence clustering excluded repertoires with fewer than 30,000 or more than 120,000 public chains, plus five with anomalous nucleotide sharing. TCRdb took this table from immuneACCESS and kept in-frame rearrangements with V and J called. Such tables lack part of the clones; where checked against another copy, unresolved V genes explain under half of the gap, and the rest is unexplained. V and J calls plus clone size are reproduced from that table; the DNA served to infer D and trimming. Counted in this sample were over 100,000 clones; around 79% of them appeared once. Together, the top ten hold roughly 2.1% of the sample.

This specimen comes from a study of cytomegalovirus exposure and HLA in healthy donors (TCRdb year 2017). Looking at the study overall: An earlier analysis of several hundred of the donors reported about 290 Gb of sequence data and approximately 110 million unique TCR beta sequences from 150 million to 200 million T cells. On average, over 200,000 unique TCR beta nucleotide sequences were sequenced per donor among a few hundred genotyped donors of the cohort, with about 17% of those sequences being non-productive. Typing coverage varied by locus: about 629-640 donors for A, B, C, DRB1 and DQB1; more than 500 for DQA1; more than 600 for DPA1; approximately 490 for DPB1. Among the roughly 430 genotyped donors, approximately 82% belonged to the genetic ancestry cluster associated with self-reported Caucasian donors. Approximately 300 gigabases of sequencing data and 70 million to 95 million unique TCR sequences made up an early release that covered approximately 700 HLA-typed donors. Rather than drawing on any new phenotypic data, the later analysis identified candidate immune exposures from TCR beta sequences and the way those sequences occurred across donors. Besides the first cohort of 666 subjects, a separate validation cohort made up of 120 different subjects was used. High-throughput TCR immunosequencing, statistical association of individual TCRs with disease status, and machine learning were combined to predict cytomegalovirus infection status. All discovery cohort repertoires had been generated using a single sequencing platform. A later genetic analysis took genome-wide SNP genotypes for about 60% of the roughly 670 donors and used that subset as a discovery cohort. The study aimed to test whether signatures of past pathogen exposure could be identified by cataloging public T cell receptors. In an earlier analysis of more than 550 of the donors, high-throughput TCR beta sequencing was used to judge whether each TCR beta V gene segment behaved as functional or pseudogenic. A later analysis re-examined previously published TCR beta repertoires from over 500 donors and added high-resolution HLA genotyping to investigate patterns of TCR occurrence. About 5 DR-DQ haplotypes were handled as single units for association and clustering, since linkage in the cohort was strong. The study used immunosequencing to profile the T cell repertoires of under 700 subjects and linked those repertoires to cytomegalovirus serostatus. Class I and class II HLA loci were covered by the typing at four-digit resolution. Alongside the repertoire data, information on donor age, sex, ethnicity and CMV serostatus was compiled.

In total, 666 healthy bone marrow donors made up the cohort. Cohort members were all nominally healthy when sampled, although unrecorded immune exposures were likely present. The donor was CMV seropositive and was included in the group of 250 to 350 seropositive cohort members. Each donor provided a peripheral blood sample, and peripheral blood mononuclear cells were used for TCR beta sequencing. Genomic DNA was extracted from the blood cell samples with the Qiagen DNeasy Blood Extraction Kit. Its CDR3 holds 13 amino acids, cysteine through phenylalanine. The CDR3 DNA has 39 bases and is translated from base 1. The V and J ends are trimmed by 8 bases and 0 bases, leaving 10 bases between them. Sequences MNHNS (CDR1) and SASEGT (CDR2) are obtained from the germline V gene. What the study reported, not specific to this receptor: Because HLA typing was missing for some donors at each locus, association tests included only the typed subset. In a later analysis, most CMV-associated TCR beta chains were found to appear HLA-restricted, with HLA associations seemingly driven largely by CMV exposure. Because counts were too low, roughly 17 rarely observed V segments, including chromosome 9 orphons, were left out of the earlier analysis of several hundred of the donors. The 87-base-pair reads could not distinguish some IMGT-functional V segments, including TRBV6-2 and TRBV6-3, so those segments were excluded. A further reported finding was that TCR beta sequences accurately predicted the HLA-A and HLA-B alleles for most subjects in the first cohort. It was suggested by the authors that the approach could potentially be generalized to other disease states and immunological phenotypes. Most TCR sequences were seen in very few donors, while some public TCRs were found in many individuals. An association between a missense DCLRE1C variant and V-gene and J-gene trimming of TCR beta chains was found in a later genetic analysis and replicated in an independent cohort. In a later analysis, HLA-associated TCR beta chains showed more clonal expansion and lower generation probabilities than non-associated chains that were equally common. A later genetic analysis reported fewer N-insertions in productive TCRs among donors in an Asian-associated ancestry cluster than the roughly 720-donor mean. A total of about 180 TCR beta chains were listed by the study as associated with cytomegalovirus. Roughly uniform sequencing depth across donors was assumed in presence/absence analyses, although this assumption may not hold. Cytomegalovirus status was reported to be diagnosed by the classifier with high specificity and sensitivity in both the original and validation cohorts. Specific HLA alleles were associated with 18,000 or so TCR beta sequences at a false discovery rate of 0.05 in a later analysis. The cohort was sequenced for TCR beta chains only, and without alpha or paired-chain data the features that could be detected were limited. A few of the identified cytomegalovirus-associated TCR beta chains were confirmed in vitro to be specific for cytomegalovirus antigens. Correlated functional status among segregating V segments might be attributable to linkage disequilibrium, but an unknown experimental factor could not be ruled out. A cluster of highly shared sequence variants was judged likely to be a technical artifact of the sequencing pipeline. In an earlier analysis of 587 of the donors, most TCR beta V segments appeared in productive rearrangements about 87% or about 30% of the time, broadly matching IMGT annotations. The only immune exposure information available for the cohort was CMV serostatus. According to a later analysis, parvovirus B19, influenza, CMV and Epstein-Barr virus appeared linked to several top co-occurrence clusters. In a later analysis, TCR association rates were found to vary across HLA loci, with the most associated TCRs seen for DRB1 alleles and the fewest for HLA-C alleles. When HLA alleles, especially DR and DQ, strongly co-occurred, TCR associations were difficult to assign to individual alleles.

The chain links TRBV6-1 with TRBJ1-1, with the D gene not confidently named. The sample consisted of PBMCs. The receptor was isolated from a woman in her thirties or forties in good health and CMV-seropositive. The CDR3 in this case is CASSLEVNTEAFF. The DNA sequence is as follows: TGTGCCAGCTCATTGGAGGTGAACACTGAAGCTTTCTTT.